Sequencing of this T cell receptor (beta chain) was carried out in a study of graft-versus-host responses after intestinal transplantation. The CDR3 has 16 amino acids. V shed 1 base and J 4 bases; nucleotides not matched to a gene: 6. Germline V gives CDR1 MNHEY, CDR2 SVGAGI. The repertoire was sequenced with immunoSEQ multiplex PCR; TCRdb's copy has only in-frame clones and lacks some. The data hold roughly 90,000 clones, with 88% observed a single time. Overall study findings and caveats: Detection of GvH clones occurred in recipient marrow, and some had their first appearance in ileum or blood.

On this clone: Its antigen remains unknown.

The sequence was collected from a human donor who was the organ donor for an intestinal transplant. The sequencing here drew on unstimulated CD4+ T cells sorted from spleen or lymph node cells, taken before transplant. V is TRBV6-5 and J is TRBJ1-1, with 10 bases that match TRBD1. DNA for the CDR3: TGTGCCAGCAGTTACTTTTACCGGGACAGGGGCACTGAAGCTTTCTTT. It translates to CASSYFYRDRGTEAFF.